This T cell receptor (beta chain) was obtained from a study of T cell responses to AZD1222 COVID-19 vaccine. This CDR3 has 14 amino acids. CDR1 and CDR2 (germline): SQVTM, ANQGSEA. Trimming cost V 4 bases and J 0 bases, with 10 bases left between them. Using immunoSEQ multiplex PCR, the repertoire was profiled, and TCRdb retains in-frame clones only, with some absent. Among tens of thousands of clones listed, 87% were seen once. Some second doses came at about 4 weeks and others at about 12 weeks; these were pooled. This clonotype originated in an adult who received the AZD1222 COVID-19 vaccine. The genes are TRBV29-1 and TRBJ1-3; no reliable D call. This specimen consisted of peripheral blood, obtained 28 days after the second AZD1222 dose. As DNA, the CDR3 is TGCAGCGTTGCCCCGGGGAACTCTGGAAACACCATATATTTT. Protein: CSVAPGNSGNTIYF.